This passage covers 14 T cell receptor beta chains from one sample sequenced in a study of vaccination effects on CD4 cells after COVID-19. The antigens these receptors bind are not known. Profiling relied on immunoSEQ multiplex PCR, and the TCRdb table lists in-frame clones only, not all of them. The sample has about 50,000 clones, nearly 75% seen once. Sequencing in the ViraFEST assay came after antigen-specific CD4+ T cells had been expanded with viral peptide pools, which were used to stimulate PBMC. The culture ran for nine to eleven days, and then CD4+ T cells were isolated. Participants received two doses of either the BNT162b2 or mRNA-1273 vaccine. The sequenced sample was CD4+ T cells from PBMCs cultured with HCoV-OC43 spike peptides, obtained after COVID-19 vaccination. Subset given: HCoV-OC43 spike overlapping peptide pool stimulation. The receptors originated from a human donor who received a COVID-19 vaccine.

The rearrangement links TRBV29-1 to TRBJ2-3; 9 nucleotides align to TRBD2. CDR1 and CDR2 from the germline V gene are SQVTM and ANQGSEA. The length of the CDR3 is 14 residues. V lost 2 bases and J lost 6; bases outside the gene matches: 6. CDR3 protein: CSVEKGTSIDTQYF. In DNA form, the CDR3 reads TGCAGCGTTGAAAAAGGGACTAGCATTGATACGCAGTATTTT.

This rearrangement joins TRBV9 to TRBJ2-5; weak D call: TRBD1 (5 bases). From germline, CDR1 is SGDLS and CDR2 YYNGEE. The CDR3 totals 19 residues. V was clipped by 0 bases and J by 5 bases, with 26 bases between them. CDR3: CASSVVSREIVMNRETQYF. CDR3 coding DNA: TGTGCCAGCAGCGTAGTAAGCAGGGAAATAGTTATGAATCGGGAGACCCAGTACTTC.

The CDR3 DNA is TGTGCCAGCGACGCCCCGACAGGGCGGACGGAGACCCAGTACTTC. Amino acid sequence: CASDAPTGRTETQYF. This sequence joins TRBV6-5 and TRBJ2-5; 7 bases map to TRBD1. The CDR3 extends over 15 amino acids. CDR1 MNHEY and CDR2 SVGAGI come from the germline V gene. J was trimmed by 5 bases and V by 8 bases; bases with no gene match: 14.

This rearrangement joins TRBV19 to TRBJ2-1, with 9 bases lining up with TRBD2. Germline CDR1 is LNHDA and CDR2 is SQIVND (reference sequence). The CDR3 consists of 17 residues. V lost 5 bases to trimming and J lost 0 bases; unmatched junction nucleotides: 8. The CDR3 spells CASSVLAGQSSYNEQFF. CDR3 in DNA: TGTGCCAGTAGTGTTCTAGCGGGGCAAAGCTCCTACAATGAGCAGTTCTTC.

A single count supports this clone. V and J are TRBV6-5 and TRBJ2-1, with D unclear. Germline CDR1 MNHEY, CDR2 SVGAGI. The CDR3 has 13 amino acids. Trimming cost V 6 bases and J 11 bases, with 17 bases left between them. The CDR3 reads CASSQSRVAKQFF. The CDR3 DNA reads as TGTGCCAGCAGCCAATCACGGGTTGCCAAGCAGTTCTTC.

The rearrangement uses TRBV11-2 and TRBJ2-2, with D unresolved. The germline gives CDR1 SGHAT, CDR2 FQNNGV. The ends were cut back, 3 bases at V and 8 bases at J, with 13 bases in the middle. CDR3 size: 14 residues. This CDR3 is CASSLAGVRGELFF. Written as DNA, the CDR3 is TGTGCCAGCAGCTTGGCCGGTGTGAGGGGGGAGCTGTTTTTT.

The CDR3 DNA reads as TGTGCCAGCTCAGCCCGACAAGTGATTAACTATGGCTACACCTTC. Translating gives CASSARQVINYGYTF. V and J are TRBV18 and TRBJ1-2; D call uncertain. Trimming removed 5 bases at V and 1 base at J, with 14 bases between. The CDR3 length is 15 residues. In germline, CDR1 is KGHSH, CDR2 LQKENI.

The V gene is TRBV25-1, the J gene TRBJ2-1, with D hard to call. CDR3 length: 15 residues. From germline, CDR1 is MGHDK and CDR2 SYGVNS. V dropped 2 bases and J dropped 5 bases, with 13 bases sitting between them. CDR3 loop: CASSEDRATDNEQFF. CDR3 coding DNA: TGTGCCAGCAGTGAAGACCGGGCCACCGACAATGAGCAGTTCTTC. The variable domain in full, completed from reference TRBV25-1 and TRBJ2-1, reads EADIYQTPRYLVIGTGKKITLECSQTMGHDKMYWYQQDPGMELHLIHYSYGVNSTEKGDLSSESTVSRIRTEHFPLTLESARPSHTSQYLCASSEDRATDNEQFFGPGTRLTVL.

The sample holds a few counts of this clone. V usage is TRBV18 and J usage is TRBJ1-2; TRBD1 matches at 7 bases. This CDR3 contains 12 residues. Germline CDR1 and CDR2: KGHSH and LQKENI. Unmatched junction bases numbered 2, after V lost 3 bases and J lost 7 bases. This CDR3 reads CASSPQGVGYTF. As DNA, the CDR3 is TGTGCCAGCTCACCCCAGGGGGTTGGCTACACCTTC. Complete variable domain (other parts from reference TRBV18 and TRBJ1-2): NAGVMQNPRHLVRRRGQEARLRCSPMKGHSHVYWYRQLPEEGLKFMVYLQKENIIDESGMPKERFSAEFPKEGPSILRIQQVVRGDSAAYFCASSPQGVGYTFGSGTRLTVV.

V gene TRBV14 combines with J gene TRBJ2-2; 8 bases align to TRBD1. J lost 4 bases, V lost 2 bases, and 3 bases had no gene match. This CDR3 is built from 15 residues. Germline CDR1 SGHDN, CDR2 FVKESK. Written as DNA, the CDR3 is TGTGCCAGCAGCCAAAGGACAGGGACCACCGGGGAGCTGTTTTTT. Encoded protein: CASSQRTGTTGELFF.

The V gene is TRBV5-6, the J gene TRBJ2-5, with TRBD1 identical over 7 bases. V trimming: 4 bases; J trimming: 2 bases; junction bases outside the gene matches: 8. Germline assignment: CDR1 SGHDT and CDR2 YYEEEE. This CDR3 has 15 residues. In nucleotides, the CDR3 is TGTGCCAGCAGCCCGCTAGACAGGGAACAAGAGACCCAGTACTTC. It is translated as CASSPLDREQETQYF.

The J gene is TRBJ2-7, the V gene TRBV14; D is ambiguous. The V end was cut by 0 bases, the J end by 4 bases, with 7 bases between. The germline V gene encodes CDR1 SGHDN and CDR2 FVKESK. The CDR3 extends over 13 amino acids. CDR3 sequence (DNA): TGTGCCAGCAGCCAAGACAGAATATACGAGCAGTACTTC. Amino acids: CASSQDRIYEQYF. Based on the CDR3 plus reference TRBV14 and TRBJ2-7, the full variable domain is EAGVTQFPSHSVIEKGQTVTLRCDPISGHDNLYWYRRVMGKEIKFLLHFVKESKQDESGMPNNRFLAERTGGTYSTLKVQPAELEDSGVYFCASSQDRIYEQYFGPGTRLTVT.

The chain combines TRBV5-1 with TRBJ2-1; D may be TRBD1 (6 bases). The CDR3 consists of 16 residues. Germline V gene sequence: CDR1 SGHRS, CDR2 YFSETQ. V gave up 0 bases and J gave up 9 bases, with 19 bases separating them. The CDR3, as DNA: TGCGCCAGCAGCTTGGATGGGGGCGGGCGAAGGGCTGAGCAGTTCTTC. It is translated as CASSLDGGGRRAEQFF.

The rearrangement uses TRBV9 and TRBJ2-2; 11 bases fit TRBD1. The CDR3 spans 17 residues. Per the germline V gene, CDR1 is SGDLS and CDR2 is YYNGEE. Trimming took 1 base from V and 4 from J; bases not matched to a gene: 6. This CDR3 reads CASSVRGTGGSTGELFF. The DNA of the CDR3 is TGTGCCAGCAGCGTAAGGGGGACAGGGGGTAGCACCGGGGAGCTGTTTTTT.